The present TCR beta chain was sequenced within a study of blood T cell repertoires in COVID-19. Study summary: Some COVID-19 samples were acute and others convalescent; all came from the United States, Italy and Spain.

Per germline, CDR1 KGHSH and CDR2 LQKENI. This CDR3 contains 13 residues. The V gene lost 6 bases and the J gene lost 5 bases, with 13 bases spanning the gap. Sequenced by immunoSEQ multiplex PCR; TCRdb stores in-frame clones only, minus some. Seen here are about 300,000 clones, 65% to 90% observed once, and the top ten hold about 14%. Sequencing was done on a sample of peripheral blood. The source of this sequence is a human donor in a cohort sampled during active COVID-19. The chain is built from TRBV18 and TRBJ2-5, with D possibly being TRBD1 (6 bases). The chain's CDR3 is CASSLNRVETQYF. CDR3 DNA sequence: TGTGCCAGCTCGCTAAACAGGGTTGAGACCCAGTACTTC.